The 3 T cell receptor beta chains below were found in one sample sequenced in a study of beta chain features in type 1 diabetes. Antigens of these TCRs are unknown. Investigators reverse transcribed all isolated RNA, so they sequenced expressed TCRB transcripts. The protocol was immunoSEQ multiplex PCR, while the TCRdb copy is restricted to in-frame clones and leaves out a portion. The table has more than 550,000 clones, around 15% seen once; the top ten hold less than 0.04%. General study findings and limits: In every one of the four CD4+ subsets, TCRB CDR3s were moderately but significantly shorter in Type 1 diabetes patients.

The sequencing input was naive CD4+ T cells from blood. Receptors were obtained from a man between 18 and 35 years old with type 1 diabetes.

The rearrangement uses TRBV14 and TRBJ2-7; 8 positions match TRBD2. The V gene end was trimmed by 4 bases and the J gene end by 7 bases; junction bases not matched to a gene: 12. This CDR3 comprises 15 residues. Germline CDR1 SGHDN, CDR2 FVKESK. CDR3 amino acids: CASSPGQNLAGEQYF. CDR3 nucleotides: TGTGCCAGCAGCCCCGGACAGAATCTAGCGGGTGAGCAGTACTTC.

The J gene is TRBJ1-1, the V gene TRBV9; 7 nucleotides match TRBD1. The CDR3 runs 15 residues. Per the germline V gene, CDR1 is SGDLS and CDR2 is YYNGEE. V dropped 0 bases and J dropped 6; count of bases not matched to a gene: 8. CDR3 amino acids: CASSVAGRGPAEAFF. In DNA form, the CDR3 reads TGTGCCAGCAGCGTAGCGGGAAGGGGGCCGGCTGAAGCTTTCTTT.

This clone was detected a few times. J is TRBJ2-3 and V is TRBV11-2; TRBD2 is a possible D gene (8 bases). CDR3 length: 16 residues. Trimming removed 5 bases at V and 8 bases at J, with 23 bases between. Germline CDR1 reads SGHAT; CDR2 reads FQNNGV. The CDR3 protein is CASSVTSGPSGGTQYF. For the CDR3, the DNA is TGTGCCAGCAGCGTAACTAGCGGTCCATCAGGGGGTACGCAGTATTTT.